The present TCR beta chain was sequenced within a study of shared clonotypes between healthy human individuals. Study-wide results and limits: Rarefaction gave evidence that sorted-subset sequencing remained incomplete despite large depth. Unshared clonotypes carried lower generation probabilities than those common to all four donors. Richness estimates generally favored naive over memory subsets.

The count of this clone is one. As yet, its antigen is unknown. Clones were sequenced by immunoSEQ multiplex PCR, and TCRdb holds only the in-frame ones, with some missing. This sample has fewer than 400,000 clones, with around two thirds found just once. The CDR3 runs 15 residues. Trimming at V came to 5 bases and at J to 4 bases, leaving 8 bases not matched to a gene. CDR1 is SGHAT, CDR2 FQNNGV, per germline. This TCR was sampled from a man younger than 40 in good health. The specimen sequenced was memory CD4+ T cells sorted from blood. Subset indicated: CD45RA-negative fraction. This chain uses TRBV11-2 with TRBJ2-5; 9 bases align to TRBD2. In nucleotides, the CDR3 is TGTGCCAGCAGCCGTATAGCGGGAGTAGGAGAGACCCAGTACTTC. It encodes CASSRIAGVGETQYF. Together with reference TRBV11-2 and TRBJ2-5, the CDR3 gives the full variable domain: EAGVAQSPRYKIIEKRQSVAFWCNPISGHATLYWYQQILGQGPKLLIQFQNNGVVDDSQLPKDRFSAERLKGVDSTLKIQPAKLEDSAVYLCASSRIAGVGETQYFGPGTRLLVL.